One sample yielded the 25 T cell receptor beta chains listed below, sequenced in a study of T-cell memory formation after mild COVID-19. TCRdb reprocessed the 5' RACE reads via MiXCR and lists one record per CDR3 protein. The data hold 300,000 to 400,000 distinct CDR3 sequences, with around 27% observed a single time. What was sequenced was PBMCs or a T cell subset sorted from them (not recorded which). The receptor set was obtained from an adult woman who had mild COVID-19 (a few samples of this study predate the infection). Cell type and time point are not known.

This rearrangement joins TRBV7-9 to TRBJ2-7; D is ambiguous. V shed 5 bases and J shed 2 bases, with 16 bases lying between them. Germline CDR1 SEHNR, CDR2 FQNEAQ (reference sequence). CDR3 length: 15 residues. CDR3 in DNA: TGTGCCAGCAGCGGCAGGACCGCACCGACCTACGAGCAGTACTTC. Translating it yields CASSGRTAPTYEQYF.

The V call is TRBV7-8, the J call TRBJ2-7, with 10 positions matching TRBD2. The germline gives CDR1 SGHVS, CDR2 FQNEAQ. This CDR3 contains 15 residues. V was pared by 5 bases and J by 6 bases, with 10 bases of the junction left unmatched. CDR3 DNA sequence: TGTGCCAGCAGCCGGATAGCGGGAGGTCTGGTCGAGCAGTACTTC. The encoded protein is CASSRIAGGLVEQYF.

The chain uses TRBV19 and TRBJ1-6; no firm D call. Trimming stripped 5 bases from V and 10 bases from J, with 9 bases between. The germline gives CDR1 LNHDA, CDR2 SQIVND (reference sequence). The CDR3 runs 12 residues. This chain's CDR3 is CASSLRDSPLHF. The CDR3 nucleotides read TGTGCCAGTAGTCTTAGAGACTCACCCCTCCACTTT.

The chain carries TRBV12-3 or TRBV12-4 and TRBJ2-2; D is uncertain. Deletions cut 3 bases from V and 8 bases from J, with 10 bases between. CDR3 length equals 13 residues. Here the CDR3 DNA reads TGTGCCAGCAGTTTCTCCACCCAAGGGGAGCTGTTTTTT. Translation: CASSFSTQGELFF.

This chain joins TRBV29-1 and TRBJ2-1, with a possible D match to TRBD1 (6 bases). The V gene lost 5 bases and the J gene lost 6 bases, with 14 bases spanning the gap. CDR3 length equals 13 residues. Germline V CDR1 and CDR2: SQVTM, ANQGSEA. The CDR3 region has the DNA TGCAGCGTTCCTCCGGGACACCCCAATGAGCAGTTCTTC. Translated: CSVPPGHPNEQFF.

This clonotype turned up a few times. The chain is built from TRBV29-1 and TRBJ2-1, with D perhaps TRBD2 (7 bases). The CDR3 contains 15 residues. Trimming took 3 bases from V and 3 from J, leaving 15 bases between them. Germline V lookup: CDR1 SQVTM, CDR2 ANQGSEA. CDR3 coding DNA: TGCAGCGTTGAGGGGGCGGGGGTTTTCTACAATGAGCAGTTCTTC. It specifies CSVEGAGVFYNEQFF.

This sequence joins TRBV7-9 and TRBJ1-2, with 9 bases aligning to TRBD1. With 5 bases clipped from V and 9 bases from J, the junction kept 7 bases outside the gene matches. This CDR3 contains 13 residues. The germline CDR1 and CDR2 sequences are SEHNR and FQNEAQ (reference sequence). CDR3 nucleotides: TGTGCCAGCAGCCGGGGACAGGGAGAGAGCTACACCTTC. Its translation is CASSRGQGESYTF.

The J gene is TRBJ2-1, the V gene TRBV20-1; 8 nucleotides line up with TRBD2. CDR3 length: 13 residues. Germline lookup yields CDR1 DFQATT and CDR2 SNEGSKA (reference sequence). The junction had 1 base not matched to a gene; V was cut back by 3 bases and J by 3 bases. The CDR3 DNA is TGCAGTGCTAGTAGCGGGGACTACAATGAGCAGTTCTTC. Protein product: CSASSGDYNEQFF.

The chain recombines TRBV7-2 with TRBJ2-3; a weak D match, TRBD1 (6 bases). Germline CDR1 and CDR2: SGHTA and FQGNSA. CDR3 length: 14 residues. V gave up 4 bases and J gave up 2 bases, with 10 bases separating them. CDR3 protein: CASSSDSYTDTQYF. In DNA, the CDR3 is TGTGCCAGCAGCTCGGACAGCTACACAGATACGCAGTATTTT.

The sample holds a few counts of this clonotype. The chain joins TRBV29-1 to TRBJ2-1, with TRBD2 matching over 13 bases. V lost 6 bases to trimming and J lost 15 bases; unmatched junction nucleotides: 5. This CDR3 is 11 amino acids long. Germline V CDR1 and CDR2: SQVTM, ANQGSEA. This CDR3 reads CSVGTSGVRFF. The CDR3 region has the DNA TGCAGCGTCGGGACTAGCGGGGTGAGGTTCTTC.

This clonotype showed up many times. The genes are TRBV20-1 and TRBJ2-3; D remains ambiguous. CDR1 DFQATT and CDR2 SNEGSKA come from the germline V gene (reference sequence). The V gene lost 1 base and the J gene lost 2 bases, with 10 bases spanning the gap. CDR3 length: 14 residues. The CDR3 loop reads CSARVEPSTDTQYF. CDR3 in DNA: TGCAGTGCTAGAGTAGAGCCCTCCACAGATACGCAGTATTTT.

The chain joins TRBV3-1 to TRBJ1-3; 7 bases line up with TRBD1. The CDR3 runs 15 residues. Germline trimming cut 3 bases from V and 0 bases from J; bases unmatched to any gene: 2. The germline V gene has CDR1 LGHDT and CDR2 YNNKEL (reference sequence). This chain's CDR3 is CASSQGDSSGNTIYF. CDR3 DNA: TGTGCCAGCAGCCAGGGGGACAGCTCTGGAAACACCATATATTTT.

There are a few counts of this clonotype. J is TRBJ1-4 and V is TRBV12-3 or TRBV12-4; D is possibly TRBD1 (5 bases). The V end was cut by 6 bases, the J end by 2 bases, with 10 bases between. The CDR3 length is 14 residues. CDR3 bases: TGTGCCAGCAGCCCCGGGACGACTAATGAAAAACTGTTTTTT. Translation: CASSPGTTNEKLFF.

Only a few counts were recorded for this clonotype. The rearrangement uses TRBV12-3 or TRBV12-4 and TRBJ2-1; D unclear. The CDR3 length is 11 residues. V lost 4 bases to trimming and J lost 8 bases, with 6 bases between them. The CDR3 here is CASSSSHEQFF. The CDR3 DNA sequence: TGTGCCAGCAGTTCTAGTCATGAGCAGTTCTTC.

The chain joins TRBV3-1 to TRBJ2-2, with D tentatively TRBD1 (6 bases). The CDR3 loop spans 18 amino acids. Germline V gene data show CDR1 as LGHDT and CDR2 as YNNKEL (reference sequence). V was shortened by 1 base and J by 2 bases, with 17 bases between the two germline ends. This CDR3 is CASSQASGHGFNTGELFF. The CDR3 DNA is TGTGCCAGCAGCCAAGCCTCGGGACACGGATTTAACACCGGGGAGCTGTTTTTT.

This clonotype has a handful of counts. CDR3 DNA: TGCGCCAGCAGCCCTGGATCCCACACCGGGGAGCTGTTTTTT. The encoded protein is CASSPGSHTGELFF. V usage is TRBV5-1 and J usage is TRBJ2-2; D gene ambiguous. The germline V and J ends were trimmed by 4 bases and 3 bases, with 10 bases remaining between them. The CDR3 has 14 amino acids. The germline CDR1 and CDR2 sequences are SGHRS and YFSETQ.

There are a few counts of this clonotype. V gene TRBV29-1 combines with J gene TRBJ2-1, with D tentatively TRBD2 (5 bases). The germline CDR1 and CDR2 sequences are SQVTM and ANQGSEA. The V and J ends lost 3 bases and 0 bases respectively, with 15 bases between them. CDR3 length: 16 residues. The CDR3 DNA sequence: TGCAGCGTTGAGTCGTCCGGGGTGAGCTCCTACAATGAGCAGTTCTTC. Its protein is CSVESSGVSSYNEQFF.

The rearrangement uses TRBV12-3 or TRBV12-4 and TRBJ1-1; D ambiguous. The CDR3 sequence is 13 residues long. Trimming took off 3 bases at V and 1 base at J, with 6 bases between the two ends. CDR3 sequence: CASSLIPNTEAFF. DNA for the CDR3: TGTGCCAGCAGTTTGATCCCGAACACTGAAGCTTTCTTT.

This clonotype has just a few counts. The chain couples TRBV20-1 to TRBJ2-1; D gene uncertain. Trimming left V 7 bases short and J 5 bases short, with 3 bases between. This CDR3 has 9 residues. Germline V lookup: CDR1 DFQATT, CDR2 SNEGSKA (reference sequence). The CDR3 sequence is CSVNNEQFF. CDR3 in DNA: TGCAGTGTAAACAATGAGCAGTTCTTC.

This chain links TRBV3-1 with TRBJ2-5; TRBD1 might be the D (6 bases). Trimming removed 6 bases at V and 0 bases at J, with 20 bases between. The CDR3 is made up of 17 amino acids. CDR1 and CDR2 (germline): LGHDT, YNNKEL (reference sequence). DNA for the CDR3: TGTGCCAGCAGACTCCTACTGACAGGACCGTACCAAGAGACCCAGTACTTC. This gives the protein CASRLLLTGPYQETQYF.

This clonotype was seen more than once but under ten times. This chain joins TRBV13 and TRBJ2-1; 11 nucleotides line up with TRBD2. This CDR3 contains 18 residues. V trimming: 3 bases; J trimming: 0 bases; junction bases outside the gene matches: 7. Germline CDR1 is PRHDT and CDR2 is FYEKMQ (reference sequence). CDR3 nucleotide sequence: TGTGCCAGCAGCTTCGGGACTAGCGGACAGAGCTCCTACAATGAGCAGTTCTTC. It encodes CASSFGTSGQSSYNEQFF.

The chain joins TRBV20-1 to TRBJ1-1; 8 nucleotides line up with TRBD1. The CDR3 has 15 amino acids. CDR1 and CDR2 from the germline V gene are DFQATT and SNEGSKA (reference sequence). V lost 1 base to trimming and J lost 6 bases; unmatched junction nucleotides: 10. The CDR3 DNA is TGCAGTGCTAGAGTTTTCGGGACAGGCGCCTCTGAAGCTTTCTTT. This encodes CSARVFGTGASEAFF.

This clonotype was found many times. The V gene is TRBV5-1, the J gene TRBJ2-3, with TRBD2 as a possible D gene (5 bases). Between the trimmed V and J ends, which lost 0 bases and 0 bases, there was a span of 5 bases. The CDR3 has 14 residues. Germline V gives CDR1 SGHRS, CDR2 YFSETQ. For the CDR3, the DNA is TGCGCCAGCAGCTTGGGGACTAGCACAGATACGCAGTATTTT. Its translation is CASSLGTSTDTQYF.

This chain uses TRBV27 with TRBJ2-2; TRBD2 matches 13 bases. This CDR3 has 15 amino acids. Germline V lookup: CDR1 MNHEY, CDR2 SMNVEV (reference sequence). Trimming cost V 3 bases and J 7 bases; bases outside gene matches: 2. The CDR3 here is CASSFGTSGVGELFF. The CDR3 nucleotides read TGTGCCAGCAGTTTCGGGACTAGCGGGGTCGGGGAGCTGTTTTTT.

This CDR3 is CASSSRGTQYF. CDR3 sequence (DNA): TGTGCCAGCAGTTCCAGGGGGACCCAGTACTTC. The chain links TRBV6-5 to TRBJ2-5; weak D call: TRBD1 (6 bases). Looked up from germline, CDR1 is MNHEY and CDR2 is SVGAGI. The CDR3 loop spans 11 amino acids. The V gene lost 4 bases and the J gene lost 7 bases, with 7 bases spanning the gap.